This T cell receptor (beta chain) emerged from a study of T cell responses to AZD1222 COVID-19 vaccine. To note about this clone: As yet, its antigen is unknown. Other DNA sequences in the same sample also yield this CDR3.

CDR3 length: 11 amino acids. The germline V gene encodes CDR1 SGHRS and CDR2 YFSETQ. V lost 7 bases, J lost 0 bases, and 5 bases lay in between. Notes on the study in general: It should be noted that donors were predominantly white British and more often female, and clonal diversity was possibly underestimated. Rises in breadth and depth of Spike-specific TCRs came after two AZD1222 doses.

TCRdb's table, derived via immunoSEQ multiplex PCR, lists solely in-frame clones and lacks some. The sample has about 130,000 clones, 86% seen once. The TCR sequence derives from an adult in good health. The gene calls are TRBV5-1 and TRBJ2-7; no definite D call. This specimen was peripheral blood, taken on day 0 of AZD1222 vaccination. The CDR3 region is CASSSSYEQYF. The CDR3 DNA is TGCGCCAGCTCAAGCTCCTACGAGCAGTACTTC.